The rows below give T cell receptor beta chains drawn from one sample of a study of response to subunit inactivated influenza vaccine. TCRdb re-analysed the RT-PCR reads in MiXCR, keeping a single row per CDR3 protein. The sample holds about 500,000 distinct CDR3 sequences; under 8.5% are singletons and the top ten take 10% to 15%. This material consisted of PBMCs from blood, taken 23 to 25 months after vaccination. Source of these receptors: a man between 50 and 75 years old who received an inactivated influenza vaccine. Each CDR3 is given with its conserved first and last residue. D genes are given only for firm matches. The size field is filled for only some rows; it gives once, few, many or a size class.

CDR3: CASSQDLADNSPLHF
DNA: TGTGCCAGCAGCCAAGATCTCGCAGATAATTCACCCCTCCACTTT
J: TRBJ1-6
V: TRBV4-2
D: -
size: -

CDR3: CSAQDRNEAFF
DNA: TGCAGCGCCCAGGACAGGAATGAAGCTTTCTTT
J: TRBJ1-1
V: TRBV29-1
D: TRBD1
size: many

CDR3: CASSVGGSVYEQYF
DNA: TGTGCCAGCAGCGTAGGAGGATCCGTCTACGAGCAGTACTTC
J: TRBJ2-7
V: TRBV9
D: -
size: few

CDR3: CASSGTTGDYEQYF
DNA: TGTGCCAGCAGCGGTACGACAGGAGACTACGAGCAGTACTTC
J: TRBJ2-7
V: TRBV5-4
D: -
size: few

CDR3: CASSGFMGAVAEAFF
DNA: TGTGCCAGCAGCGGGTTTATGGGGGCGGTCGCTGAAGCTTTCTTT
J: TRBJ1-1
V: TRBV2
D: -
size: -

CDR3: CSARHVLTSYNEQFF
DNA: TGCAGTGCCAGGCATGTGCTTACCTCCTACAATGAGCAGTTCTTC
J: TRBJ2-1
V: TRBV20-1
D: -
size: few

CDR3: CASSSTGVSSYNEQFF
DNA: TGTGCCAGCAGCTCGACAGGGGTGAGCTCCTACAATGAGCAGTTCTTC
J: TRBJ2-1
V: TRBV7-9
D: TRBD1
size: many

CDR3: CASSADGVYYNEQFF
DNA: TGTGCCAGCAGCGCCGACGGGGTTTACTACAATGAGCAGTTCTTC
J: TRBJ2-1
V: TRBV9
D: -
size: few

CDR3: CSAVRGYEQYF
DNA: TGCAGTGCCGTTCGAGGCTACGAGCAGTACTTC
J: TRBJ2-7
V: TRBV20-1
D: -
size: -

CDR3: CAWREYGELFF
DNA: TGTGCCTGGAGGGAGTACGGGGAGCTGTTTTTT
J: TRBJ2-2
V: TRBV30
D: -
size: -

CDR3: CSAGGSSETQYF
DNA: TGCAGCGCTGGAGGAAGTTCGGAGACCCAGTACTTC
J: TRBJ2-5
V: TRBV29-1
D: -
size: many

CDR3: CASSQKGGQGGLTTEAFF
DNA: TGCGCCAGCAGCCAAAAAGGGGGGCAGGGCGGTTTGACCACTGAAGCTTTCTTT
J: TRBJ1-1
V: TRBV4-1
D: -
size: few

CDR3: CASSQEDTQYF
DNA: TGCGCCAGCAGCCAAGAGGATACGCAGTATTTT
J: TRBJ2-3
V: TRBV4-3
D: -
size: many

CDR3: CAISAWGHQGGANVLTF
DNA: TGTGCCATCAGTGCATGGGGGCATCAAGGTGGGGCCAACGTCCTGACTTTC
J: TRBJ2-6
V: TRBV10-3
D: -
size: few

CDR3: CASSETPQGGNEYF
DNA: TGTGCCAGCAGCGAGACCCCCCAGGGGGGGAATGAGTATTTT
J: TRBJ2-3
V: TRBV9
D: -
size: many

CDR3: CASSPQETGNQPQHF
DNA: TGTGCCAGCTCACCCCAAGAGACAGGTAATCAGCCCCAGCATTTT
J: TRBJ1-5
V: TRBV18
D: -
size: few

CDR3: CASRDNRGRVETQYF
DNA: TGTGCCAGCAGGGACAACAGGGGGAGAGTTGAGACCCAGTACTTC
J: TRBJ2-5
V: TRBV6-2/TRBV6-3
D: TRBD1
size: few

CDR3: CASSQAKLRDSPTEAFF
DNA: TGTGCCAGCAGCCAAGCGAAGTTACGGGACTCCCCGACTGAAGCTTTCTTT
J: TRBJ1-1
V: TRBV4-2
D: -
size: -

CDR3: CASSQDSPAGVTYEQYF
DNA: TGCGCCAGCAGCCAAGATAGTCCAGCGGGGGTAACTTACGAGCAGTACTTC
J: TRBJ2-7
V: TRBV4-1
D: TRBD2
size: few

CDR3: CSAQTGFEQYF
DNA: TGCAGTGCTCAGACAGGGTTCGAGCAGTACTTC
J: TRBJ2-7
V: TRBV20-1
D: TRBD1
size: -

CDR3: CSATRGGRGTDTQYF
DNA: TGCAGTGCTACCCGAGGGGGGAGAGGCACAGATACGCAGTATTTT
J: TRBJ2-3
V: TRBV20-1
D: -
size: many

CDR3: CSGLNPGQRGGELFF
DNA: TGCAGCGGCCTGAATCCGGGACAGAGGGGCGGGGAGCTGTTTTTT
J: TRBJ2-2
V: TRBV29-1
D: TRBD1
size: -

CDR3: CASSVESRDRGKETQYF
DNA: TGTGCCAGCAGCGTAGAGAGCCGAGACAGGGGAAAAGAGACCCAGTACTTC
J: TRBJ2-5
V: TRBV9
D: TRBD1
size: -

CDR3: CASSSGQGNSPLHF
DNA: TGTGCCAGCAGCTCCGGACAGGGAAATTCACCCCTCCACTTT
J: TRBJ1-6
V: TRBV12-3/TRBV12-4
D: TRBD1
size: many

CDR3: CSAREQAPRSPLHF
DNA: TGCAGTGCTAGAGAACAGGCACCCCGGTCACCCCTCCACTTT
J: TRBJ1-6
V: TRBV20-1
D: -
size: many

CDR3: CASSRSDYEQYF
DNA: TGTGCCAGCTCACGGAGCGACTACGAGCAGTACTTC
J: TRBJ2-7
V: TRBV18
D: -
size: many

CDR3: CASSTWTGNNSPLHF
DNA: TGTGCCAGTAGTACCTGGACAGGGAATAATTCACCCCTCCACTTT
J: TRBJ1-6
V: TRBV19
D: TRBD1
size: -